These 24 T cell receptor beta chains came from one sample sequenced in a study of siplizumab effects on memory and regulatory T cells. Data came from immunoSEQ multiplex PCR; TCRdb stores just in-frame clones and leaves some out. The sample includes more than 85,000 clones, approximately 94% seen only once; the top ten take 0.32%. The source material was CD4+ T cells sorted from blood. All receptors derive from a human donor in good health.

The chain joins TRBV15 to TRBJ1-2; a weak D match, TRBD1 (5 bases). This CDR3 has 15 residues. From germline, CDR1 is LNHNV and CDR2 YYDKDF (reference sequence). Deletions cut 0 bases from V and 5 bases from J, with 13 bases between. The CDR3 DNA follows: TGTGCCACCAGCAGAGATATTACAGGCTGGTATGGCTACACCTTC. Its translation is CATSRDITGWYGYTF.

The CDR3 coding sequence is TGCGCCAGAACCCGGGACAGGGGGCCAGAGACCCAGTACTTC. Protein product: CARTRDRGPETQYF. The rearrangement uses TRBV23-1 and TRBJ2-5; 12 positions agree with TRBD1. TRBV23-1 carries the ORF label, with uncertain function. This CDR3 has 14 residues. V trimming: 9 bases; J trimming: 4 bases; junction bases outside the gene matches: 6.

The chain couples TRBV6-1 to TRBJ2-7, with 9 bases that match TRBD1. With 4 bases clipped from V and 0 bases from J, the junction kept 7 bases outside the gene matches. This CDR3 spans 16 amino acids. The germline CDR1 and CDR2 sequences are MNHNS and SASEGT. The DNA of the CDR3 is TGTGCCAGCAGTGTATCCGGGACAGGGACCTCCTACGAGCAGTACTTC. This gives the protein CASSVSGTGTSYEQYF.

The chain carries TRBV11-2 and TRBJ1-1; D remains unclear. Germline V CDR1 and CDR2: SGHAT, FQNNGV. V was shortened by 5 bases and J by 3 bases, with 13 bases between the two germline ends. The CDR3 has 14 amino acids. The CDR3 DNA is TGTGCCAGCAGCCGGGGAATGGGGTACACTGAAGCTTTCTTT. Translated: CASSRGMGYTEAFF.

This clone has just one count. The V call is TRBV7-2, the J call TRBJ2-1; 8 bases are a match to TRBD1. From germline, CDR1 is SGHTA and CDR2 FQGNSA. The CDR3 is made up of 16 amino acids. With 5 bases clipped from V and 0 bases from J, the junction kept 6 bases outside the gene matches. The CDR3 DNA sequence: TGTGCCAGCAGCAAACAGGGGGGAAACTCCTACAATGAGCAGTTCTTC. It is translated as CASSKQGGNSYNEQFF.

The chain uses TRBV2 and TRBJ2-7; the D gene is possibly TRBD1 (5 bases). Trimming cost V 1 base and J 5 bases, with 9 bases left between them. The CDR3 totals 13 residues. The V gene's germline CDR1 is SNHLY and CDR2 FYNNEI. Written as DNA, the CDR3 is TGTGCCAGCAGTGAAGAAGCAGGGAACGAGCAGTACTTC. It encodes CASSEEAGNEQYF. Filled out from reference TRBV2 and TRBJ2-7, the complete variable domain reads EPEVTQTPSHQVTQMGQEVILRCVPISNHLYFYWYRQILGQKVEFLVSFYNNEISEKSEIFDDQFSVERPDGSNFTLKIRSTKLEDSAMYFCASSEEAGNEQYFGPGTRLTVT.

CDR3 bases: TGTGCCAGCAGCTGGGGACTAGCGGGGGGCCCTATGGATGAGCAGTTCTTC. Its translation is CASSWGLAGGPMDEQFF. The V call is TRBV7-8, the J call TRBJ2-1; 15 bases align to TRBD2. With 4 bases clipped from V and 8 bases from J, the junction kept 9 bases outside the gene matches. The CDR3 loop spans 17 amino acids. Germline CDR1 is SGHVS and CDR2 is FQNEAQ.

The chain has TRBV19 and TRBJ2-1; 12 bases fit TRBD2. Germline V gene data show CDR1 as LNHDA and CDR2 as SQIVND (reference sequence). This CDR3 spans 14 amino acids. After removal of 5 bases from V and 6 bases from J, the junction contained 2 bases not matched to a gene. The CDR3 sequence is CASSSSGRANEQFF. The DNA of the CDR3 is TGTGCCAGTAGTTCTAGCGGGAGGGCCAATGAGCAGTTCTTC.

The chain combines TRBV4-1 with TRBJ2-7; 12 bases agree with TRBD2. CDR1 and CDR2 from the germline V gene are MGHRA and YSYEKL. This CDR3 spans 15 amino acids. V was clipped by 4 bases and J by 2 bases; unmatched bases: 3. The chain's CDR3 is CASSPSSGGAYEQYF. The CDR3 coding sequence is TGCGCCAGCAGCCCATCTAGCGGGGGGGCCTACGAGCAGTACTTC.

The V gene is TRBV9, the J gene TRBJ2-7, with TRBD2 matching over 8 bases. Germline CDR1 SGDLS, CDR2 YYNGEE. The CDR3 has 15 residues. V shed 2 bases, J shed 5 bases, and the junction held 9 bases outside the gene matches. In DNA, the CDR3 is TGTGCCAGCAGCGTCCGCGCGGGGGGAGTGAACGAGCAGTACTTC. It is translated as CASSVRAGGVNEQYF. The full variable domain, in which reference TRBV9 and TRBJ2-7 provide the parts outside the CDR3, is DSGVTQTPKHLITATGQRVTLRCSPRSGDLSVYWYQQSLDQGLQFLIQYYNGEERAKGNILERFSAQQFPDLHSELNLSSLELGDSALYFCASSVRAGGVNEQYFGPGTRLTVT.

The chain uses TRBV10-3 and TRBJ1-2; D might be TRBD1 (5 bases). Germline assignment: CDR1 ENHRY and CDR2 SYGVKD. The CDR3 totals 12 residues. Trimming cost V 4 bases and J 4 bases, with 7 bases left between them. CDR3: CAISGDSYGYTF. The CDR3 DNA reads TGTGCCATCAGTGGAGACAGCTATGGCTACACCTTC.

This clone occurred once. The chain carries TRBV19 and TRBJ2-7; D is unclear. The CDR3 spans 14 residues. Trimming took 1 base from V and 7 from J, leaving 14 bases between them. Germline assignment: CDR1 LNHDA and CDR2 SQIVND (reference sequence). CDR3 in amino acids: CASSIGWAFAEQYF. CDR3 nucleotides: TGTGCCAGTAGTATAGGCTGGGCCTTTGCGGAGCAGTACTTC.

V and J are TRBV15 and TRBJ1-2, with TRBD1 as a possible D gene (5 bases). The length of the CDR3 is 14 residues. CDR1 is LNHNV and CDR2 is YYDKDF in the germline V gene (reference sequence). The V end lost 5 bases, the J end lost 8 bases, and 18 bases lay between the germline ends. Written as DNA, the CDR3 is TGTGCCACCAGCGTCAGTTGGGGCATTGGGGGCTACACCTTC. It encodes CATSVSWGIGGYTF.

The J gene is TRBJ1-1, the V gene TRBV7-8, with D possibly being TRBD1 (5 bases). Germline-derived CDR1 and CDR2 are SGHVS and FQNEAQ. Trimming pared 3 bases from V and 3 bases from J, leaving 14 bases between. The CDR3 extends over 15 amino acids. The CDR3 sequence is CASSFGGSSDTEAFF. CDR3 coding DNA: TGTGCCAGCAGCTTTGGGGGGTCGAGCGACACTGAAGCTTTCTTT.

CDR3 loop: CASSIGRISGNTIYF. The CDR3 nucleotides read TGTGCCAGTAGTATAGGACGGATCTCTGGAAACACCATATATTTT. V usage is TRBV19 and J usage is TRBJ1-3; D uncertain. Germline V gives CDR1 LNHDA, CDR2 SQIVND (reference sequence). V was shortened by 1 base and J by 0 bases, with 7 bases between the two germline ends. CDR3 length: 15 residues.

V is TRBV12-5 and J is TRBJ1-2, with TRBD1 as a possible D gene (5 bases). V was trimmed by 4 bases and J by 8 bases, leaving 23 bases between them. Germline V gene lookup returns CDR1 LGHNT and CDR2 FRNRAP. The CDR3 is 16 amino acids. CDR3 DNA sequence: TGTGCTAGTGGTTCCCCCCTCGGGGGAGGGCTGCGCGGCTACACCTTC. It codes for CASGSPLGGGLRGYTF.

In the case of this clone: Other DNA variants within this sample encode the same CDR3. The chain employs TRBV30 and TRBJ2-1; 8 bases line up with TRBD2. Germline V gene sequence: CDR1 GTSNPN, CDR2 SVGIG (reference sequence). V dropped 8 bases and J dropped 7; count of bases not matched to a gene: 13. The CDR3 contains 14 residues. The CDR3: CASQLGGARNEQFF. CDR3 nucleotides: TGTGCCAGCCAACTCGGGGGGGCGAGAAATGAGCAGTTCTTC.

This chain connects TRBV6-5 to TRBJ1-1; no reliable D call. The CDR3 covers 14 residues. Germline-derived CDR1 and CDR2 are MNHEY and SVGAGI. Trimming stripped 6 bases from V and 1 base from J, with 12 bases between. CDR3 amino acids: CASSPRTENTEAFF. The CDR3, as DNA: TGTGCCAGCAGCCCGCGGACCGAGAACACTGAAGCTTTCTTT.

This sequence joins TRBV4-3 and TRBJ2-1; D uncertain. V was pared by 3 bases and J by 6 bases, with 12 bases between. Per germline, CDR1 LGHNA and CDR2 YSLEER. The CDR3 has 14 residues. The CDR3 bases are TGCGCCAGCAGCCATGGCCTAGTGGGCAATGAGCAGTTCTTC. Encoded protein: CASSHGLVGNEQFF.

This chain joins TRBV19 and TRBJ2-7; D remains ambiguous. This CDR3 has 13 amino acids. The germline CDR1 and CDR2 sequences are LNHDA and SQIVND (reference sequence). V was clipped by 3 bases and J by 1 base, with 7 bases between them. CDR3 bases: TGTGCCAGTAGTATTACCGGATCCTACGAGCAGTACTTC. Its protein is CASSITGSYEQYF.

V gene TRBV9 combines with J gene TRBJ2-3; D is ambiguous. Trimming pared 0 bases from V and 2 bases from J, leaving 7 bases between. This CDR3 region has 14 residues. CDR1 is SGDLS and CDR2 is YYNGEE in the germline V gene. The CDR3: CASSVVGYTDTQYF. The CDR3 DNA sequence: TGTGCCAGCAGCGTAGTGGGGTACACAGATACGCAGTATTTT.

This rearrangement joins TRBV18 to TRBJ2-2; 7 bases map to TRBD1. The CDR3 extends over 17 amino acids. Germline-derived CDR1 and CDR2 are KGHSH and LQKENI. Losses at the gene ends were 2 bases for V and 0 bases for J; bases not matched to a gene: 6. CDR3 in amino acids: CASSPWAGTANTGELFF. The CDR3 nucleotides read TGTGCCAGCTCACCATGGGCCGGGACAGCGAACACCGGGGAGCTGTTTTTT.

This clone occurred once. The chain employs TRBV19 and TRBJ2-3; 7 positions agree with TRBD2. This CDR3 comprises 15 residues. V shed 7 bases, J shed 2 bases, and the junction held 9 bases outside the gene matches. CDR1 LNHDA and CDR2 SQIVND come from the germline V gene (reference sequence). The CDR3 spells CASTGSGIPTDTQYF. The CDR3 bases are TGTGCCAGTACGGGCAGCGGGATCCCCACAGATACGCAGTATTTT.

This rearrangement joins TRBV7-9 to TRBJ2-3; 8 bases match TRBD1. Germline CDR1 and CDR2: SEHNR and FQNEAQ (reference sequence). CDR3 length equals 19 residues. V lost 1 base to trimming and J lost 0 bases; unmatched junction nucleotides: 12. In DNA, the CDR3 is TGTGCCAGCAGCTTAGTGGCCCTTGGGCAGGGGGCTAGCACAGATACGCAGTATTTT. Residues: CASSLVALGQGASTDTQYF.